This entry is about one T cell receptor beta chain. Its antigen is not known. The data were obtained in a study of T-cell memory formation after mild COVID-19. Study summary: Largely donor-specific TCR clusters were found.

General study findings and limits: Contracting CD4+ clones were located mainly in CM and EM, and CD8+ clones in EMRA. Clones contracting across day 15 to 85 had a balanced CD4/CD8 profile; later expanding clones leaned CD4+.

The CDR3 sequence is 15 residues long. CDR1 and CDR2 from the germline V gene are GTSNPN and SVGIG (reference sequence). The trim removed 0 bases at V and 10 bases at J, leaving 12 bases unmatched. Amplification by 5'RACE using constant-segment primers produced TCR alpha and TCR beta cDNA libraries that carried sample barcodes and UMIs. Using its own MiXCR run on the 5' RACE reads, TCRdb lists one record per CDR3 protein. The data hold tens of thousands of distinct CDR3 sequences, with about 13% observed a single time. This TCR was sampled from an adult woman who had mild COVID-19 (a few samples of this study predate the infection). Cell type and time point are not known. Sequenced input: PBMCs or a T cell subset sorted from them (not recorded which). V usage is TRBV30 and J usage is TRBJ2-1; 7 positions agree with TRBD2. CDR3 in DNA: TGTGCCTGGAGTGTCGGAGCGGGGCCCCTTGAGGAGCAGTTCTTC. Residues: CAWSVGAGPLEEQFF.